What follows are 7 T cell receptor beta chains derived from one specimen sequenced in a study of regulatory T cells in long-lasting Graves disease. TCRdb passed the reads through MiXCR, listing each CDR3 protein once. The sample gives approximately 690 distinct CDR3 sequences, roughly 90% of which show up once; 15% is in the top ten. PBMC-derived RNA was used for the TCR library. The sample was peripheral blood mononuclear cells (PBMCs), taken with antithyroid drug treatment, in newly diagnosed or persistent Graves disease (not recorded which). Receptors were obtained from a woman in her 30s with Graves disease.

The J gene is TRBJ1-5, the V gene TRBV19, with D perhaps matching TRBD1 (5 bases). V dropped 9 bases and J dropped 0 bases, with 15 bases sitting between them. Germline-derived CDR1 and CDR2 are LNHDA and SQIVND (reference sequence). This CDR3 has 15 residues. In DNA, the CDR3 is TGTGCCAGAGGAGGGGACCAAAATAGCAATCAGCCCCAGCATTTT. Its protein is CARGGDQNSNQPQHF.

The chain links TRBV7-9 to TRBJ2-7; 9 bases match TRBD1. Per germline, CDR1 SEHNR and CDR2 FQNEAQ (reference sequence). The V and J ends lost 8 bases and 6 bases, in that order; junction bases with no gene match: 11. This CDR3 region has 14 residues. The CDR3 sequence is CASSPRTGAREQYF. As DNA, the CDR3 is TGTGCCAGCTCCCCCCGGACAGGGGCCCGCGAGCAGTACTTC.

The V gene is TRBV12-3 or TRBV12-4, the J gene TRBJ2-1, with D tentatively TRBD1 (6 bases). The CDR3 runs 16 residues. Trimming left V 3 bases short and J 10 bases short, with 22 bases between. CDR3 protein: CASSFEPGVDPGEQFF. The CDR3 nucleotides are TGTGCCAGCAGTTTCGAACCAGGGGTTGACCCCGGGGAGCAGTTCTTC.

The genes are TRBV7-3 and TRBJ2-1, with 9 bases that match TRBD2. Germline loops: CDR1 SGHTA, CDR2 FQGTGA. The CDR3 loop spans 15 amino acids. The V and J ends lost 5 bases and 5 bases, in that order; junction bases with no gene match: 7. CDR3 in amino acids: CASSMGLAGNNEQFF. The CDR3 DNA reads TGTGCCAGCAGCATGGGACTAGCTGGCAACAATGAGCAGTTCTTC.

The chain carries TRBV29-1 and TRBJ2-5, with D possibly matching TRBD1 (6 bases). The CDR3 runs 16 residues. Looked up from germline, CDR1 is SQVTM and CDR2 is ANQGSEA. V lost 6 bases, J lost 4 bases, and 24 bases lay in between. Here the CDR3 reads CSVAGELAETGETQYF. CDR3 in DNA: TGCAGCGTCGCAGGGGAGTTGGCGGAAACTGGAGAGACCCAGTACTTC.

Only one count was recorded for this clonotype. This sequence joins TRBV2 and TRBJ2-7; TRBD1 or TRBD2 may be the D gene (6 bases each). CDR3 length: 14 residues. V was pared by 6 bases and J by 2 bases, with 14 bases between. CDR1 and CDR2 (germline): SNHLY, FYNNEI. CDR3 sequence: CASRRDRTTYEQYF. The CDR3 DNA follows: TGTGCCAGCAGGCGCGACAGGACTACCTACGAGCAGTACTTC.

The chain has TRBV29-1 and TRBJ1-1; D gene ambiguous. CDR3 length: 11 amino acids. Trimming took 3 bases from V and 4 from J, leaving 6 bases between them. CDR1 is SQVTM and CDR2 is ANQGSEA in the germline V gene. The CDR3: CSVDWGTEAFF. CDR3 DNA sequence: TGCAGCGTTGATTGGGGCACTGAAGCTTTCTTT. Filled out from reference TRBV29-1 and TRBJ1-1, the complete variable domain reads SAVISQKPSRDICQRGTSLTIQCQVDSQVTMMFWYRQQPGQSLTLIATANQGSEATYESGFVIDKFPISRPNLTFSTLTVSNMSPEDSSIYLCSVDWGTEAFFGQGTRLTVV.